The entry that follows covers one T cell receptor beta chain sequence. These data come from a study of T-cell memory formation after mild COVID-19. This CDR3 is built from 13 residues. The germline V and J ends were trimmed by 6 bases and 2 bases, with 11 bases remaining between them. Germline V gives CDR1 DFQATT, CDR2 SNEGSKA (reference sequence). MiXCR, run by TCRdb on the 5' RACE reads, gives a single entry per CDR3 protein. The sample comprises fewer than 150,000 distinct CDR3 sequences, approximately 5.9% of which are singletons, and around 2% rests with the top ten. This sequence joins TRBV20-1 and TRBJ2-1; weak D call: TRBD2 (5 bases). The TCR was taken from an adult woman who had mild COVID-19 (a few samples of this study predate the infection). Cell type and time point are not known. The sequenced sample consisted of PBMCs or a T cell subset sorted from them (not recorded which). CDR3 DNA sequence: TGCAGTGCCGGCGGGCAGACCTACAATGAGCAGTTCTTC. It specifies CSAGGQTYNEQFF.